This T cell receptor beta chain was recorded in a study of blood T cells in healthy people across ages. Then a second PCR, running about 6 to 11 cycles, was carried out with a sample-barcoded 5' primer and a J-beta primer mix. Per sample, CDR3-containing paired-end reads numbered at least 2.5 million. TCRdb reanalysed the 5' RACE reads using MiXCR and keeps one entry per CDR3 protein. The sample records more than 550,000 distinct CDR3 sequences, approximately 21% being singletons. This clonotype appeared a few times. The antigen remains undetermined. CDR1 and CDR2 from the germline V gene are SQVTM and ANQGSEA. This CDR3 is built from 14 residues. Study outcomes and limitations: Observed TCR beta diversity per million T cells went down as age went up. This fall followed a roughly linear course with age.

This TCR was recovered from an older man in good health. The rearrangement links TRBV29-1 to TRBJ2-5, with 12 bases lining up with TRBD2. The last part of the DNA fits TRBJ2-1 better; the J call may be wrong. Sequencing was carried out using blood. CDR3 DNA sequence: TGCAGCGGAGTACTAGCGGGGGGACGCAATGAGCAGTTCTTC. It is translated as CSGVLAGGRNEQFF.